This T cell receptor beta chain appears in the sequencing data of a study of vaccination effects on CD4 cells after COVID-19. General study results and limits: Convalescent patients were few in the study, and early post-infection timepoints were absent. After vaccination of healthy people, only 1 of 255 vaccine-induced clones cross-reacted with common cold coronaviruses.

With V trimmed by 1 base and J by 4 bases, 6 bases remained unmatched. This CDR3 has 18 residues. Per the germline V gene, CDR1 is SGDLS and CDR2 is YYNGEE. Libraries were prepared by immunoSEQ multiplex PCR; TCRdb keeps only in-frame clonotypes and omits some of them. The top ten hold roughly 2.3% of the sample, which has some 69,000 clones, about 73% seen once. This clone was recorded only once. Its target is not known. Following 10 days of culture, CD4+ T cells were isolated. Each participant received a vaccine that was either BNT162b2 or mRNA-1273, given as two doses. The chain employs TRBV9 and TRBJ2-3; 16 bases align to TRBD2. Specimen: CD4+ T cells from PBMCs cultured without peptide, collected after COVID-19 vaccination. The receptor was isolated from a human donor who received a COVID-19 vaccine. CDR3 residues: CASSVRPGLAGGSDTQYF. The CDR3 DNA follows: TGTGCCAGCAGCGTACGTCCGGGACTAGCGGGGGGGTCAGATACGCAGTATTTT.